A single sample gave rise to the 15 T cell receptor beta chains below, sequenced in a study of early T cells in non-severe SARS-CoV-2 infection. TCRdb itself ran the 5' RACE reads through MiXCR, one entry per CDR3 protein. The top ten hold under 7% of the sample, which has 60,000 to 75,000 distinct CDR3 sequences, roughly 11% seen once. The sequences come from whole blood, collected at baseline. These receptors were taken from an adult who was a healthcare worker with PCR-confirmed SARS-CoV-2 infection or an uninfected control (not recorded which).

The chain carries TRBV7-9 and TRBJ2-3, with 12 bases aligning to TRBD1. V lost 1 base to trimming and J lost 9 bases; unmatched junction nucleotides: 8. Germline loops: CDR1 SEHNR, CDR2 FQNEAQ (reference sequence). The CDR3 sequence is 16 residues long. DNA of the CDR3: TGTGCCAGCAGCTTAGACGGGACAGGGGGCCGGTGGACGCAGTATTTT. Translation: CASSLDGTGGRWTQYF.

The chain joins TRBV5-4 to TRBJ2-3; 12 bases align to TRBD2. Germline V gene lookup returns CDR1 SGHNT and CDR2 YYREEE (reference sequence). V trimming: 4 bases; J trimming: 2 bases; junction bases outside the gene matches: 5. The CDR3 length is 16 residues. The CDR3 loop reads CASSPRTSGTTDTQYF. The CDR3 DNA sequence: TGTGCCAGCAGCCCACGGACTAGCGGGACCACAGATACGCAGTATTTT.

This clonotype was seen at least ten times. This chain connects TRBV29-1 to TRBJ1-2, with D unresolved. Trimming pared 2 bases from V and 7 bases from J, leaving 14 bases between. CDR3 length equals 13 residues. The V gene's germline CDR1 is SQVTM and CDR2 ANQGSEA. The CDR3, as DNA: TGCAGCGTTGAAAGGTTCACCGCGGGTGGCTACACCTTC. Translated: CSVERFTAGGYTF. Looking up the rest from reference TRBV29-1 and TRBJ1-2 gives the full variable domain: SAVISQKPSRDICQRGTSLTIQCQVDSQVTMMFWYRQQPGQSLTLIATANQGSEATYESGFVIDKFPISRPNLTFSTLTVSNMSPEDSSIYLCSVERFTAGGYTFGSGTRLTVV.

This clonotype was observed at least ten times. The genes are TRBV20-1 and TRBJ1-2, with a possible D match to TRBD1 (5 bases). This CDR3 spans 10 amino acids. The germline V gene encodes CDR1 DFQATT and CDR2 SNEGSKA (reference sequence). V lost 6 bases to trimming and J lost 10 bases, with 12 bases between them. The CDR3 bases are TGCAGTGCAGGGGAAGGTGTCTACACCTTC. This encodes CSAGEGVYTF.

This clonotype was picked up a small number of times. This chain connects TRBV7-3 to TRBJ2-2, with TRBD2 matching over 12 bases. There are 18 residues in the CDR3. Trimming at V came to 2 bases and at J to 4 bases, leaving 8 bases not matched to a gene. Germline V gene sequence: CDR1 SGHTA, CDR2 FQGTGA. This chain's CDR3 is CASSLQGLAGWGTGELFF. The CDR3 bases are TGTGCCAGCAGCTTACAGGGACTAGCGGGCTGGGGCACCGGGGAGCTGTTTTTT. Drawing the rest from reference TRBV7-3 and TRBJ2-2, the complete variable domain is GAGVSQTPSNKVTEKGKYVELRCDPISGHTALYWYRQSLGQGPEFLIYFQGTGAADDSGLPNDRFFAVRPEGSVSTLKIQRTERGDSAVYLCASSLQGLAGWGTGELFFGEGSRLTVL.

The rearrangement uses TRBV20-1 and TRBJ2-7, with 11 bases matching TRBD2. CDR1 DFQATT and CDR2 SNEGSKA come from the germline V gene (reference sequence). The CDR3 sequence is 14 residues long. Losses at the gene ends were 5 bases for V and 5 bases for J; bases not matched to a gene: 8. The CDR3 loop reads CSADSGRVENEQYF. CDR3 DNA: TGCAGTGCTGATAGCGGGAGGGTGGAAAACGAGCAGTACTTC.

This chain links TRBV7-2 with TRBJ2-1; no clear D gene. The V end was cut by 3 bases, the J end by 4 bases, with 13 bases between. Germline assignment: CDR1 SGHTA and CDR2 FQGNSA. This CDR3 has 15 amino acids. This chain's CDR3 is CASSLAFWGYNEQFF. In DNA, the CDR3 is TGTGCCAGCAGCTTGGCATTCTGGGGTTACAATGAGCAGTTCTTC.

The CDR3 nucleotides read TGCGCCAGCAGCTTGGGGGGTTCACAGTTCTTC. Translation: CASSLGGSQFF. The rearrangement joins TRBV5-1 to TRBJ2-1, with D unresolved. Trimming took 0 bases from V and 13 from J, leaving 8 bases between them. Germline CDR1 SGHRS, CDR2 YFSETQ. This CDR3 contains 11 residues.

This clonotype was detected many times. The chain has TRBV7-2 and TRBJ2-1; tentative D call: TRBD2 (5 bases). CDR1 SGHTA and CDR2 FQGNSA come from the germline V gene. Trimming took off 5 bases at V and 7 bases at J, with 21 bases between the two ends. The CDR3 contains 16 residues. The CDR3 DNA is TGTGCCAGCAGCGTACTTGGTGGGAGTCGGTCGAATGAGCAGTTCTTC. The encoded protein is CASSVLGGSRSNEQFF. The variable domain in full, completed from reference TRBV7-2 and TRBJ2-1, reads GAGVSQSPSNKVTEKGKDVELRCDPISGHTALYWYRQSLGQGLEFLIYFQGNSAPDKSGLPSDRFSAERTGGSVSTLTIQRTQQEDSAVYLCASSVLGGSRSNEQFFGPGTRLTVL.

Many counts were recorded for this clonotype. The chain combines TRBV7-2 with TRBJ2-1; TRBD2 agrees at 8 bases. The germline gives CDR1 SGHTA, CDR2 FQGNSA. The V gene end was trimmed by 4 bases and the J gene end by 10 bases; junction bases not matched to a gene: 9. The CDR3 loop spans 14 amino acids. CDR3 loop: CASSSSGSVREQFF. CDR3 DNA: TGTGCCAGCAGCTCTAGCGGGTCAGTTAGGGAGCAGTTCTTC. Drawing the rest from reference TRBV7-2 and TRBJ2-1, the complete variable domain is GAGVSQSPSNKVTEKGKDVELRCDPISGHTALYWYRQSLGQGLEFLIYFQGNSAPDKSGLPSDRFSAERTGGSVSTLTIQRTQQEDSAVYLCASSSSGSVREQFFGPGTRLTVL.

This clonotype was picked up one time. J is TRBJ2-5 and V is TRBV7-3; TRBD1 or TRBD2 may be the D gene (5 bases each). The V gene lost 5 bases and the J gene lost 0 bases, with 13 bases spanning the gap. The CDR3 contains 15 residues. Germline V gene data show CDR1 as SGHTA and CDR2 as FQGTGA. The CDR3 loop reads CASSLRGVYQETQYF. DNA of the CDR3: TGTGCCAGCAGCCTAAGAGGGGTGTACCAAGAGACCCAGTACTTC.

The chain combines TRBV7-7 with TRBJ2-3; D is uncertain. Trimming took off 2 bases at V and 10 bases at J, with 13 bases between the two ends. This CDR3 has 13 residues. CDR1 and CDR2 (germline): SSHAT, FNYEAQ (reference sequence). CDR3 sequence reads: CASSLSASYAQYF. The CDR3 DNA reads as TGTGCCAGCAGCTTATCGGCTTCTTACGCGCAGTATTTT. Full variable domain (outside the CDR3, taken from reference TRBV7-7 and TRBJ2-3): GAGVSQSPRYKVTKRGQDVTLRCDPISSHATLYWYQQALGQGPEFLTYFNYEAQPDKSGLPSDRFSAERPEGSISTLTIQRTEQRDSAMYRCASSLSASYAQYFGPGTRLTVL.

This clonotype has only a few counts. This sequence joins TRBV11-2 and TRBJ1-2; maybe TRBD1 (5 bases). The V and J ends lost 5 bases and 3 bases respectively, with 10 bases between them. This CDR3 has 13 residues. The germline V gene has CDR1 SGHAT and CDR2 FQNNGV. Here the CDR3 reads CASSPGPHYGYTF. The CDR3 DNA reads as TGTGCCAGCAGCCCGGGGCCCCACTATGGCTACACCTTC.

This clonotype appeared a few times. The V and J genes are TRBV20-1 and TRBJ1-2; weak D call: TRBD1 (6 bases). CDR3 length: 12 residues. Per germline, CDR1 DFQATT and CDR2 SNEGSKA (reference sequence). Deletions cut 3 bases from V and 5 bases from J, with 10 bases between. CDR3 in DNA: TGCAGTGCTAGGTTAGGGGGTTATGGCTACACCTTC. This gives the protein CSARLGGYGYTF.

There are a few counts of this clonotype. CDR3 protein: CSARHWRSTNEQFF. CDR3 bases: TGCAGTGCTAGGCACTGGAGGTCTACCAATGAGCAGTTCTTC. The chain combines TRBV20-1 with TRBJ2-1; D is perhaps TRBD2 (5 bases). The CDR3 covers 14 residues. The V end lost 3 bases, the J end lost 6 bases, and 15 bases lay between the germline ends. Germline V gene data show CDR1 as DFQATT and CDR2 as SNEGSKA (reference sequence).